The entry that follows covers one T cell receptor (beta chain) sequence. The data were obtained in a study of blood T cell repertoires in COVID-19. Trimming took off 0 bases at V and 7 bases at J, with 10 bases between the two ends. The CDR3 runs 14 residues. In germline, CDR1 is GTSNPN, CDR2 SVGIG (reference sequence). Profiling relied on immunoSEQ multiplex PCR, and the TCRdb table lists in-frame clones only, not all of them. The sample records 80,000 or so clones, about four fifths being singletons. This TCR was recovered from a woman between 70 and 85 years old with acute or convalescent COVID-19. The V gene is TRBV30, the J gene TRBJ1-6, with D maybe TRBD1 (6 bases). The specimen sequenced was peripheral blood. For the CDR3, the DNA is TGTGCCTGGAGTGTGGACAGTAGGAATTCACCCCTCCACTTT. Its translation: CAWSVDSRNSPLHF. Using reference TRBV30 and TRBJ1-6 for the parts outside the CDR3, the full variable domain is SQTIHQWPATLVQPVGSPLSLECTVEGTSNPNLYWYRQAAGRGLQLLFYSVGIGQISSEVPQNLSASRPQDRQFILSSKKLLLSDSGFYLCAWSVDSRNSPLHFGNGTRLTVT.